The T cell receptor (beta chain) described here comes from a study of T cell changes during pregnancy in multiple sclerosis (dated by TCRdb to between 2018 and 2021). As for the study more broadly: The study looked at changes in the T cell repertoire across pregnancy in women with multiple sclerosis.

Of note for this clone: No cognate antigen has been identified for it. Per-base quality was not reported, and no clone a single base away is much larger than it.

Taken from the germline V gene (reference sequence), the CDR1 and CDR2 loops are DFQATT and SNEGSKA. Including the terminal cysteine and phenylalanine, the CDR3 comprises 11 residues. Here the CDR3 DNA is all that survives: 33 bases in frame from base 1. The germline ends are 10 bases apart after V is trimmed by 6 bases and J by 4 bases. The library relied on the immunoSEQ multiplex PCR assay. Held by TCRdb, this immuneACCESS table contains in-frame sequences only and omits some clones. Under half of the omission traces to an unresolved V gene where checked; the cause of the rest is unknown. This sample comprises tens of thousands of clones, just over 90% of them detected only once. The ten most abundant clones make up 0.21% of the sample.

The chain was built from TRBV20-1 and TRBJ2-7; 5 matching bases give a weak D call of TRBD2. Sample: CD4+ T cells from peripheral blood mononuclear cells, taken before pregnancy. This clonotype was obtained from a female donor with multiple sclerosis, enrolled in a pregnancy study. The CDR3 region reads CSAGADYEQYF. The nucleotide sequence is TGCAGTGCGGGAGCTGATTACGAGCAGTACTTC.